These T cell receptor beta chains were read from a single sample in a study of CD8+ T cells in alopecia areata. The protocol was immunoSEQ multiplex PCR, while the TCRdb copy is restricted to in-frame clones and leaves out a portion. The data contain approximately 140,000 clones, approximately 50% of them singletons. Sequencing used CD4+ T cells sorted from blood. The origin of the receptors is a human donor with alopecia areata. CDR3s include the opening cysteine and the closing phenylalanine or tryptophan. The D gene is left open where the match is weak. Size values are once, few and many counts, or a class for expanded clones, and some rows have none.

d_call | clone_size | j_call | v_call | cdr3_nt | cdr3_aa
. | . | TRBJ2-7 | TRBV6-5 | TGTGCCAGCAGCTCCCAAGGCCCAACCTACGAGCAGTACTTC | CASSSQGPTYEQYF
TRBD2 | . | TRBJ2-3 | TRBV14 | TGTGCCAGCAGCCAGCACCTAGCGGGAGCCCGGAGGGTTACGCAGTATTTT | CASSQHLAGARRVTQYF
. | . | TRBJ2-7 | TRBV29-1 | TGCAGCGTCCCGAACAGCTTGAACTCCTACGAGCAGTACTTC | CSVPNSLNSYEQYF
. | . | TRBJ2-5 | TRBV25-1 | TGTGCCAGCAGTAGCAGGGCTTCGGAGACCCAGTACTTC | CASSSRASETQYF
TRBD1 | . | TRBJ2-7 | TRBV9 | TGTGCCAGCAGCGTGGGGACAGGTCGAACCTACGAGCAGTACTTC | CASSVGTGRTYEQYF
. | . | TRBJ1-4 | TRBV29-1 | TGCAGCGTTGAGCGTGCCTCGGGACCGGCGGGAACTAATGAAAAACTGTTTTTT | CSVERASGPAGTNEKLFF
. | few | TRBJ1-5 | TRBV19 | TGTGCCAGTAGTTTGGGCATCGATCAGCCCCAGCATTTT | CASSLGIDQPQHF
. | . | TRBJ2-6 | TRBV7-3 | TGTGCCAGCAGCTTACAGGGAACCCGGGGAGGGGCCAACGTCCTGACTTTC | CASSLQGTRGGANVLTF
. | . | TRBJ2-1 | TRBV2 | TGTGCCAGCAGTGCTTTCGTTGAGCAGTTCTTC | CASSAFVEQFF
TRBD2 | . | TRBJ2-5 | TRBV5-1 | TGCGCCAGCAGCTTCGGCCAGGCTAGCGGGAATTGGGGGGAGACCCAGTACTTC | CASSFGQASGNWGETQYF
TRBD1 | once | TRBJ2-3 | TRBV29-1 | TGCAGCGGGACAGGGATCACAGATACGCAGTATTTT | CSGTGITDTQYF
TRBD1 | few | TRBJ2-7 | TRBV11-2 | TGTGCCAGCAGCACGCGACAGGGCCTGGGGGACGAGCAGTACTTC | CASSTRQGLGDEQYF
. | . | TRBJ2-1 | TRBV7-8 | TGTGCCAGCAGCTTATCTGGCGGGACGTCCTACAATGAGCAGTTCTTC | CASSLSGGTSYNEQFF
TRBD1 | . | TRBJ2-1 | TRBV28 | TGTGCCAGCAGTCTCTCAGGACAGGGGGTCGGCAATGAGCAGTTCTTC | CASSLSGQGVGNEQFF
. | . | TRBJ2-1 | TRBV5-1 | TGCGCCAGCAGCACCCCGACAGGGCCAGCGGGACATGAGCAGTTCTTC | CASSTPTGPAGHEQFF
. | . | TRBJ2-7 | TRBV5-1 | TGCGCCAGCAGCCAACTAGGGCCCTACGAGCAGTACTTC | CASSQLGPYEQYF
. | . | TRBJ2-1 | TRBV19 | TGTGCCAGTAGTATAGGCCCTGCAAACAATGAGCAGTTCTTC | CASSIGPANNEQFF
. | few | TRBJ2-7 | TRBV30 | TGTGCCTGGAGTCCAGGACAGCTCAATAGGGGAGAGCAGTACTTC | CAWSPGQLNRGEQYF
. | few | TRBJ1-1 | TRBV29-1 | TGCAGCGTCGGACTGAGGTTAGTGGACACTGAAGCTTTCTTT | CSVGLRLVDTEAFF
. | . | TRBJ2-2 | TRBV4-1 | TGCGCCAGCAGCCAAGAAGGAAGGGGGGCGGGCACCGGGGAGCTGTTTTTT | CASSQEGRGAGTGELFF
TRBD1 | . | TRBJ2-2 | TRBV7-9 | TGTGCCAGCAGCTCCCGGGACAGGGGACTCCCCGGGGAGCTGTTTTTT | CASSSRDRGLPGELFF
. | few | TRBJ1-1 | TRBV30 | TGTGCCTGGGCGGGACGCTGGAACACTGAAGCTTTCTTT | CAWAGRWNTEAFF
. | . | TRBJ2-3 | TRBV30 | TGTGCCTGGAGTGTACCGGATACGCAGTATTTT | CAWSVPDTQYF
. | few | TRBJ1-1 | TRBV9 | TGTGCCAGCAGCGTAGAGGCTCAGATGAACACTGAAGCTTTCTTT | CASSVEAQMNTEAFF